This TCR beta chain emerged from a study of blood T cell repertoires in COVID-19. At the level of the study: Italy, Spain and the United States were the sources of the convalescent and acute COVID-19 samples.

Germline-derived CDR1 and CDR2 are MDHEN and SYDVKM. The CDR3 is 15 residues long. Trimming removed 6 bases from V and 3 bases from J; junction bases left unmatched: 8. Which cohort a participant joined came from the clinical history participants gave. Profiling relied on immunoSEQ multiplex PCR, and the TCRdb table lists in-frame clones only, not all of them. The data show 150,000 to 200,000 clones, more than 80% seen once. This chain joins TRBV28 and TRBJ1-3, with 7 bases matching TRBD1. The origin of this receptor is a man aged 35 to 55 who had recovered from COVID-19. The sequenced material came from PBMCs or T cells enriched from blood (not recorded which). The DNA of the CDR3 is TGTGCCAGCAGGACCGGGACAGCCATTGGAAACACCATATATTTT. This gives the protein CASRTGTAIGNTIYF.